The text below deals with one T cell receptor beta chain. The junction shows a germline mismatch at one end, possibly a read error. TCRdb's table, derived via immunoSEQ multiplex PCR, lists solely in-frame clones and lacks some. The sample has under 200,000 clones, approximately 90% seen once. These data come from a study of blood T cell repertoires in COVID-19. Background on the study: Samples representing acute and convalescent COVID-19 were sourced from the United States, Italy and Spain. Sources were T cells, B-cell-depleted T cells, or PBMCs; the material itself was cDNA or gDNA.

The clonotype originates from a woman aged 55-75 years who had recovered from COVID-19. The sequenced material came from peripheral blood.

The CDR3, as DNA: TGTGCCAGCAGTCCCACCAGAGGCCGGGGTGTCTTCCCTTTT. Protein sequence: CASSPTRGRGVFPF. This rearrangement joins TRBV28 to TRBJ1-6; D gene ambiguous. The germline CDR1 and CDR2 sequences are MDHEN and SYDVKM. The CDR3 sequence is 14 residues long.